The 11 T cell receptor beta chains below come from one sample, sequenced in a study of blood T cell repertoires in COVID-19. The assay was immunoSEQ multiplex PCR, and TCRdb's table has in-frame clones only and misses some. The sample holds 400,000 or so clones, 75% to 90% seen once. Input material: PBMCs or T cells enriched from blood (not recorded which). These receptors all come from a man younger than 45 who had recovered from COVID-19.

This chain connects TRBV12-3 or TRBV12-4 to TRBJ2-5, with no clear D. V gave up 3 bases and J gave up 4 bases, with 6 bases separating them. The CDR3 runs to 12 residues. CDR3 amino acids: CASSLIGETQYF. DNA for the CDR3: TGTGCCAGCAGTTTGATCGGAGAGACCCAGTACTTC.

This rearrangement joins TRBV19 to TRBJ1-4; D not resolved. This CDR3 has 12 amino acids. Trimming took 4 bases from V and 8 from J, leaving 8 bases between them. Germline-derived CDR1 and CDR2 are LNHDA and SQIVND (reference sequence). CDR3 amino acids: CASSRREEKLFF. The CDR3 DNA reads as TGTGCCAGTAGTAGGAGGGAAGAAAAACTGTTTTTT.

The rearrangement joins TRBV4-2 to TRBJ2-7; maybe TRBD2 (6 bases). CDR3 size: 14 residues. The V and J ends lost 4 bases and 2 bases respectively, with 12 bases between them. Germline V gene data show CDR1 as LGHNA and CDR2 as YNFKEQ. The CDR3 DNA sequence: TGTGCCAGCAGCCGGGAGGTCACGGCCTACGAGCAGTACTTC. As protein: CASSREVTAYEQYF.

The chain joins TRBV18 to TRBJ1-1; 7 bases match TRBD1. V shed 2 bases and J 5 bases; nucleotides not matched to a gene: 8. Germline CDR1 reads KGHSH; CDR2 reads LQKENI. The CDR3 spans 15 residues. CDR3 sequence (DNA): TGTGCCAGCTCACCATCGGAAGGGGGCGTAACTGAAGCTTTCTTT. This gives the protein CASSPSEGGVTEAFF.

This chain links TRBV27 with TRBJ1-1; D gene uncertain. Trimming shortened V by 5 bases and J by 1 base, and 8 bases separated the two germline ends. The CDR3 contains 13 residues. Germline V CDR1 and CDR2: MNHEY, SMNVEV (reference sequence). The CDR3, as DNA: TGTGCCAGCAGTGTGGCCAGGAACACTGAAGCTTTCTTT. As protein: CASSVARNTEAFF.

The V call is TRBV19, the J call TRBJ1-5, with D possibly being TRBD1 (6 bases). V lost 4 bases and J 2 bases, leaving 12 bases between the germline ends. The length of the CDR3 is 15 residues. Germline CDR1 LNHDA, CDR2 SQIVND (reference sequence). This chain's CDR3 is CASSTGELGNQPQHF. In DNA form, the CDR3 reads TGTGCCAGTAGTACAGGGGAGTTGGGCAATCAGCCCCAGCATTTT.

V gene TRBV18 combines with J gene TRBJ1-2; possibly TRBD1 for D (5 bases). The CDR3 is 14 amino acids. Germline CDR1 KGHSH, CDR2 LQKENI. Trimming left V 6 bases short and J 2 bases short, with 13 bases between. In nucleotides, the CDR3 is TGTGCCAGCTCCCCGCGGGACCTAAACTATGGCTACACCTTC. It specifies CASSPRDLNYGYTF.

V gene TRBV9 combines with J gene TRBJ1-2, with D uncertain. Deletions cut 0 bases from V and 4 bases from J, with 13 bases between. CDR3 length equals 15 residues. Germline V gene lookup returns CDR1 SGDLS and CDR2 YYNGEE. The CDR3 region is CASSVATAAVYGYTF. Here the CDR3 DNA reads TGTGCCAGCAGCGTAGCTACAGCGGCGGTCTATGGCTACACCTTC.

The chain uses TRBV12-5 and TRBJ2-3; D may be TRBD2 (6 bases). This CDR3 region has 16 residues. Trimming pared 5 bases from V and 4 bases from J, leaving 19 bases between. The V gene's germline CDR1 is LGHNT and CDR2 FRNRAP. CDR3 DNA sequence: TGTGCTAGTGGTCCCCTTTTGCGGGAACGCGCAGATACGCAGTATTTT. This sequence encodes CASGPLLRERADTQYF.

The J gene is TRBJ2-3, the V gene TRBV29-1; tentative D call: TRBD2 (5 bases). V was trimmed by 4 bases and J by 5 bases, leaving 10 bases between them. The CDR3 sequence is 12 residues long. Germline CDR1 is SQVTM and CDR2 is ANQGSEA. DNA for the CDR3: TGCAGCGTTGGACGCGGGCTAGATACGCAGTATTTT. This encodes CSVGRGLDTQYF.

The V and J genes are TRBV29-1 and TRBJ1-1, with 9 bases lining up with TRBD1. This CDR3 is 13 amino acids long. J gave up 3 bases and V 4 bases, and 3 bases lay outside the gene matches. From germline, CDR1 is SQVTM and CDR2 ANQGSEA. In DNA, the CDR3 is TGCAGCGTTGCCTGGGACAGGGACACTGAAGCTTTCTTT. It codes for CSVAWDRDTEAFF.